A selection of T cell receptor beta chains follows, all from one sample in a study of cytomegalovirus exposure and HLA in healthy donors. The repertoire was sequenced with immunoSEQ multiplex PCR; TCRdb's copy has only in-frame clones and lacks some. The sample records fewer than 250,000 clones, over 70% being singletons. The sample was PBMCs. All receptors derive from a woman aged 30 to 39 in good health and CMV-seropositive. CDR3s include the opening cysteine and the closing phenylalanine or tryptophan. The order of the fields is J gene, V gene, clone size, D gene, CDR3 protein, CDR3 DNA. The D gene is left open where the match is weak. Clone size is stated in some rows and not others, as once, few, many or a class when expanded.

TRBJ2-7	TRBV15	-	-	CATSRDRGMAYEQYF	TGTGCCACCAGCAGAGATCGCGGGATGGCCTACGAGCAGTACTTC
TRBJ2-1	TRBV7-6	-	TRBD2	CASSLDLSSGIDNEQFF	TGTGCCAGCAGCTTAGACTTGTCTAGCGGGATCGACAATGAGCAGTTCTTC
TRBJ1-1	TRBV29-1	-	-	CSVESRGPEAFF	TGCAGCGTTGAGTCGCGGGGGCCTGAAGCTTTCTTT
TRBJ1-4	TRBV30	-	-	CAWSESTGSEKLFF	TGTGCCTGGAGTGAGAGTACCGGAAGTGAAAAACTGTTTTTT
TRBJ2-1	TRBV5-1	-	TRBD1	CASSPGGLEQFF	TGCGCCAGCAGCCCAGGGGGCCTTGAGCAGTTCTTC
TRBJ2-7	TRBV7-9	-	TRBD2	CASSQNQGLAGHEQYF	TGTGCCAGCAGCCAAAACCAGGGACTAGCGGGACACGAGCAGTACTTC
TRBJ1-4	TRBV9	-	-	CASSVGRDEVNEKLFF	TGTGCCAGCAGCGTAGGGCGGGACGAAGTCAATGAAAAACTGTTTTTT
TRBJ1-4	TRBV4-2	-	-	CASSPGGTSNEKLFF	TGTGCCAGCAGCCCCGGAGGGACATCTAATGAAAAACTGTTTTTT
TRBJ2-5	TRBV19	-	-	CASSSKETQYF	TGTGCCAGTAGTTCAAAAGAGACCCAGTACTTC
TRBJ2-7	TRBV19	-	-	CASSAGTAREQYF	TGTGCCAGTAGCGCCGGGACGGCTCGGGAGCAGTACTTC
TRBJ2-2	TRBV27	-	-	CASSFSWDTTGELFF	TGTGCCAGCAGTTTTTCATGGGACACAACCGGGGAGCTGTTTTTT
TRBJ1-4	TRBV5-1	-	-	CASSLGAVVISEKLFF	TGCGCCAGCAGCTTGGGGGCGGTAGTCATAAGTGAAAAACTGTTTTTT
TRBJ1-2	TRBV5-6	few	-	CASSLGGSYGYTF	TGTGCCAGCAGCTTGGGAGGAAGCTATGGCTACACCTTC
TRBJ1-1	TRBV6-5	-	-	CASSLGRLNTEAFF	TGTGCCAGCAGTCTGGGGCGGCTGAACACTGAAGCTTTCTTT
TRBJ2-5	TRBV9	-	-	CASSSGLAETQYF	TGTGCCAGCAGCTCGGGACTTGCGGAGACCCAGTACTTC
TRBJ1-2	TRBV6-5	-	-	CASKRSANYGYTF	TGTGCCAGTAAACGCTCAGCTAACTATGGCTACACCTTC
TRBJ1-1	TRBV11-2	-	TRBD1	CASSLGQMNTEAFF	TGTGCCAGCAGCTTGGGACAGATGAACACTGAAGCTTTCTTT
TRBJ2-7	TRBV27	-	-	CASSKGFGEQYF	TGTGCCAGCAGTAAGGGGTTCGGCGAGCAGTACTTC
TRBJ1-2	TRBV5-1	-	-	CASQVSGLLSGGYTF	TGCGCCAGCCAAGTGTCAGGTCTCCTTAGTGGTGGCTACACCTTC
TRBJ2-2	TRBV4-1	-	TRBD2	CASRPNPSGVGTGELFF	TGCGCCAGCAGACCAAACCCTAGCGGGGTAGGCACCGGGGAGCTGTTTTTT
TRBJ1-1	TRBV9	-	-	CASSVGGSMNTEAFF	TGTGCCAGCAGCGTGGGGGGCTCGATGAACACTGAAGCTTTCTTT
TRBJ2-5	TRBV27	once	TRBD1	CASSRDRDQETQYF	TGTGCCAGCAGCAGAGACAGGGACCAAGAGACCCAGTACTTC
TRBJ1-2	TRBV7-6	-	TRBD1	CASAGPGGGGYTF	TGTGCCAGCGCCGGTCCAGGGGGGGGTGGCTACACCTTC
TRBJ1-3	TRBV30	-	-	CAGWGYASGNTIYF	TGTGCCGGCTGGGGTTACGCCTCTGGAAACACCATATATTTT